The clone carrying this T cell receptor beta chain was seen just once. The antigen remains undetermined. Per the germline V gene, CDR1 is SEHNR and CDR2 is FQNEAQ (reference sequence). Trimming removed 1 base from V and 0 bases from J, with 16 bases in between. The CDR3 length is 17 residues. Amplification used 60 Vbeta primers and 13 Jbeta primers. Profiled with immunoSEQ multiplex PCR; TCRdb holds only in-frame clones, not every one. This table has about 150,000 clones, roughly 77% appearing once. Donors in the study were healthy people who gave bone marrow. The data were obtained in a study of cytomegalovirus exposure and HLA in healthy donors. Study-level results: There were several of the most significant clusters that appeared linked to common viral pathogens in a later analysis.

The receptor comes from a man aged 25-40 years in good health and CMV-seropositive. This sequence joins TRBV7-9 and TRBJ2-7; weak D call: TRBD1 (5 bases). The material sequenced was PBMCs. CDR3 sequence: CASSLVGKGEGSYEQYF. The DNA of the CDR3 is TGTGCCAGCAGCTTAGTGGGGAAAGGGGAAGGCTCCTACGAGCAGTACTTC.